This T cell receptor (beta chain) originates from a study of molecular identifiers for immune sequencing clone quantification. The CDR3 is made up of 13 amino acids. As regards this clonotype: A much larger clone lies one base from this, so it may be a read error.

TCRdb called the PCR reads again in MiXCR, with one record for every CDR3 protein. This sample has under 350,000 distinct CDR3 sequences, with 24% found just once. This TCR came from a human donor in good health. Some libraries in this study had Jurkat cell RNA spiked in. The rearrangement uses TRBV5-3 and TRBJ2-7; tentatively, D is TRBD2 (6 bases). TRBV5-3 is reported as an ORF; its role is uncertain. Sequences were obtained from naive CD8+ T cells from blood, with Jurkat cell RNA spiked in. Subset given: FACS-sorted CD8+CD4-CCR7+CD45RA+ naive T cells. The CDR3 here is CASSFRDSYEQHF. The CDR3 DNA is TGTGCCAGCAGCTTTCGGGACTCCTACGAGCAGCACTTC.